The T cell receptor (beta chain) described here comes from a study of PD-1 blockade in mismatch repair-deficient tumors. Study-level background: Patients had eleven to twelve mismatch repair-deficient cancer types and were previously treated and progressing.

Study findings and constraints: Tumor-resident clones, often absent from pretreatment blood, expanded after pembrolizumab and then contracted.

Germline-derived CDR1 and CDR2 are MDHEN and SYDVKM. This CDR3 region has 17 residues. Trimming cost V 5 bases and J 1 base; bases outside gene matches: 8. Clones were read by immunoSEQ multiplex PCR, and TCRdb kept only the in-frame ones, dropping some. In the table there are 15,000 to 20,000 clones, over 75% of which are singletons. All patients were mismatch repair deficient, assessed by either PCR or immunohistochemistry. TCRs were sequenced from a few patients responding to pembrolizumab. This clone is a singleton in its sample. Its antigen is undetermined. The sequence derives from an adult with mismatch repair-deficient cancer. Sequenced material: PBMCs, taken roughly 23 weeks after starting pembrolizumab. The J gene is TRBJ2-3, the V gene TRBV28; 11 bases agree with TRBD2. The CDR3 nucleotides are TGTGCCAGCAGTCTCGACCGGGGACTAGCGGGCACAGATACGCAGTATTTT. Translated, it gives CASSLDRGLAGTDTQYF.